This passage covers 20 T cell receptor beta chains from one sample sequenced in a study of blood T cell repertoires in COVID-19. Measured with immunoSEQ multiplex PCR; TCRdb has only the in-frame clones, and not every one. The profile shows 150,000 to 200,000 clones, roughly nine tenths of them singletons. The sequenced sample was peripheral blood. The receptors were gathered from an older woman with COVID-19, enrolled during active disease.

In this sample, this clone turned up once. The genes are TRBV13 and TRBJ1-5; 9 bases map to TRBD1. V lost 5 bases and J lost 7; bases outside the gene matches: 6. The CDR3 sequence is 14 residues long. Germline assignment: CDR1 PRHDT and CDR2 FYEKMQ (reference sequence). CDR3 protein: CASSIQGAGQPQHF. CDR3 DNA: TGTGCCAGCAGCATACAGGGGGCAGGGCAGCCCCAGCATTTT.

This clone occurred a few times. This sequence joins TRBV28 and TRBJ1-3; D possibly corresponds to TRBD1 (6 bases). Between the trimmed V and J ends, which lost 5 bases and 4 bases, there was a span of 15 bases. Germline lookup yields CDR1 MDHEN and CDR2 SYDVKM. There are 15 residues in the CDR3. The CDR3 region has the DNA TGTGCCAGCAGTCTCCCAGGGGTAGGGGGAAACACCATATATTTT. Encoded protein: CASSLPGVGGNTIYF. Full variable domain (remainder filled in from reference TRBV28 and TRBJ1-3): DVKVTQSSRYLVKRTGEKVFLECVQDMDHENMFWYRQDPGLGLRLIYFSYDVKMKEKGDIPEGYSVSREKKERFSLILESASTNQTSMYLCASSLPGVGGNTIYFGEGSWLTVV.

The rearrangement links TRBV21-1 to TRBJ2-7; the tabulated D call, TRBD2, remains unverified against the DNA. TRBV21-1 is a known pseudogene. The CDR3 extends over 15 amino acids. The chain's CDR3 is CASGRPSRGGYEQYF. CDR3 DNA sequence: TGTGCCAGCGGTCGACCTTCCCGCGGAGGGTACGAGCAGTACTTC.

V usage is TRBV2 and J usage is TRBJ2-1, with D uncertain. This CDR3 contains 15 residues. The ends were cut back, 6 bases at V and 4 bases at J, with 16 bases in the middle. The germline V gene has CDR1 SNHLY and CDR2 FYNNEI. For the CDR3, the DNA is TGTGCCAGCAGCGCCGAAGTCCCCACATACAATGAGCAGTTCTTC. It specifies CASSAEVPTYNEQFF.

The chain joins TRBV21-1 to TRBJ1-5; TRBD1, the table's D call, lacks a check against the DNA. TRBV21-1 is deemed a pseudogene. The CDR3 is 16 amino acids. CDR3 residues: CASSKVPAGSNQPQHF. The CDR3, as DNA: TGTGCCAGCAGCAAAGTACCGGCAGGTAGCAATCAGCCCCAGCATTTT.

The chain uses TRBV5-6 and TRBJ1-4; D is unresolved. The ends were cut back, 4 bases at V and 0 bases at J, with 10 bases in the middle. In germline, CDR1 is SGHDT, CDR2 YYEEEE. The CDR3 spans 15 residues. The CDR3 sequence is CASSNAAPTNEKLFF. CDR3 in DNA: TGTGCCAGCAGCAATGCGGCCCCAACTAATGAAAAACTGTTTTTT.

The gene calls are TRBV12-2 and TRBJ2-3; the table's D call TRBD2 went unverified against the DNA. TRBV12-2 is noted as a pseudogene. The CDR3 is made up of 18 amino acids. The CDR3 DNA reads TGTGCAAGTCGCTCGAGCCCGGAACTAGCGGCTAGCACAGATACGCAGTATTTT. Protein: CASRSSPELAASTDTQYF.

The rearrangement links TRBV7-2 to TRBJ2-5, with 11 bases identical to TRBD2. V was clipped by 3 bases and J by 4 bases; unmatched bases: 7. The CDR3 covers 16 residues. CDR1 SGHTA and CDR2 FQGNSA come from the germline V gene. The CDR3: CASSFLTSGRGETQYF. For the CDR3, the DNA is TGTGCCAGCAGCTTCCTCACTAGCGGGAGAGGAGAGACCCAGTACTTC.

CDR3 protein: CASTTGVLYGYTF. The CDR3 region has the DNA TGTGCCAGCACCACAGGGGTCCTCTATGGCTACACCTTC. This chain links TRBV28 with TRBJ1-2; the match to TRBD1 covers 7 bases. Germline CDR1 is MDHEN and CDR2 is SYDVKM. The CDR3 covers 13 residues. Unmatched junction bases numbered 6, after V lost 7 bases and J lost 4 bases.

V is TRBV4-3 and J is TRBJ2-1, with TRBD2 matching 8 bases. V shed 5 bases, J shed 10 bases, and the junction held 19 bases outside the gene matches. The V gene's germline CDR1 is LGHNA and CDR2 YSLEER. This CDR3 has 17 residues. CDR3 protein: CASSKGLATTIWREQFF. CDR3 DNA: TGCGCCAGCAGCAAAGGACTAGCCACAACCATTTGGAGGGAGCAGTTCTTC.

This clone was recorded only once. Written as DNA, the CDR3 is TGTGCCAGCAGCTTTATGGGGGCGGGAAACACCATATATTTT. This translates into CASSFMGAGNTIYF. The V gene is TRBV7-2, the J gene TRBJ1-3; tentative D call: TRBD1 (6 bases). CDR3 length: 14 residues. Germline-derived CDR1 and CDR2 are SGHTA and FQGNSA. V was cut by 3 bases and J by 4 bases, with 10 bases left in between.

This clone was detected once. The chain recombines TRBV4-3 with TRBJ1-2; D possibly corresponds to TRBD1 (5 bases). Looked up from germline, CDR1 is LGHNA and CDR2 is YSLEER. Trimming removed 0 bases at V and 1 base at J, with 9 bases between. This CDR3 is built from 15 residues. The CDR3 region has the DNA TGCGCCAGCAGCCAAGACAAAGGGGTTAACTATGGCTACACCTTC. Translated: CASSQDKGVNYGYTF.

The V gene is TRBV4-1, the J gene TRBJ1-5; TRBD1 matches at 8 bases. Germline V gene sequence: CDR1 MGHRA, CDR2 YSYEKL. V lost 2 bases to trimming and J lost 2 bases; unmatched junction nucleotides: 8. This CDR3 contains 17 residues. The CDR3 DNA reads as TGCGCCAGCAGCCAACGTCCGAAGACAGGGGGCAATCAGCCCCAGCATTTT. It codes for CASSQRPKTGGNQPQHF.

This clone was seen more than once but under ten times. The chain couples TRBV11-2 to TRBJ2-3; D possibly corresponds to TRBD2 (5 bases). Per germline, CDR1 SGHAT and CDR2 FQNNGV. The V end lost 5 bases, the J end lost 1 base, and 13 bases lay between the germline ends. This CDR3 region has 15 residues. The CDR3 DNA sequence: TGTGCCAGCAGCCTGGGTGGAGCGGGCACAGATACGCAGTATTTT. Its protein is CASSLGGAGTDTQYF.

This chain joins TRBV9 and TRBJ1-1; TRBD1 agrees at 7 bases. With V trimmed by 3 bases and J by 11 bases, 10 bases remained unmatched. Germline V CDR1 and CDR2: SGDLS, YYNGEE. CDR3 length equals 13 residues. The CDR3 DNA reads TGTGCCAGCAGCGAGTGGGCAGGGGGAGGCGCTTTCTTT. It yields the protein CASSEWAGGGAFF.

This clone has only one observation. The chain is built from TRBV19 and TRBJ2-7, with 10 bases lining up with TRBD1. V lost 3 bases, J lost 5 bases, and 7 bases stayed unmatched. Germline V lookup: CDR1 LNHDA, CDR2 SQIVND (reference sequence). The CDR3 spans 15 residues. CDR3 protein: CASSIGRDRGHEQYF. CDR3 coding DNA: TGTGCCAGTAGTATTGGGCGGGACAGGGGCCACGAGCAGTACTTC.

V gene TRBV6-6 combines with J gene TRBJ2-7; 7 positions match TRBD2. The CDR3 totals 12 residues. Germline loops: CDR1 MNHNY, CDR2 SVGAGI (reference sequence). Trimming at V came to 6 bases and at J to 4 bases, leaving 3 bases not matched to a gene. The CDR3 sequence: CASSASGYEQYF. The CDR3 coding sequence is TGTGCCAGCAGCGCTAGCGGTTACGAGCAGTACTTC.

In this sample, this clone turned up a few times. The chain is built from TRBV6-4 and TRBJ2-2; TRBD2 is a possible D gene (6 bases). The CDR3 consists of 16 residues. The ends were cut back, 4 bases at V and 3 bases at J, with 15 bases in the middle. CDR1 is MRHNA, CDR2 SNTAGT, per germline. The CDR3 DNA reads TGTGCCAGCAGTGCCGGGGGAACTGAACACACCGGGGAGCTGTTTTTT. As protein: CASSAGGTEHTGELFF.

The V call is TRBV3-1 (or the pseudogene TRBV3-2), the J call TRBJ2-3; 14 positions match TRBD2. Losses at the gene ends were 3 bases for V and 4 bases for J; bases not matched to a gene: 3. CDR3 size: 16 residues. Per the germline V gene, CDR1 is LGHDT and CDR2 is YNNKEL (reference sequence). CDR3 DNA: TGTGCCAGCAGCCAGGGACTAGCGGGAGCTGCAGATACGCAGTATTTT. Protein: CASSQGLAGAADTQYF.

This clone was found once. V usage is TRBV30 and J usage is TRBJ1-2; tentative D call: TRBD1 (6 bases). There are 11 residues in the CDR3. Germline CDR1 is GTSNPN and CDR2 is SVGIG (reference sequence). V gave up 5 bases and J gave up 8 bases, with 12 bases separating them. The CDR3 loop is CAWSGAPGYTF. The CDR3 DNA follows: TGTGCCTGGTCAGGGGCGCCGGGCTACACCTTC. The full variable domain, completed using reference TRBV30 and TRBJ1-2, is SQTIHQWPATLVQPVGSPLSLECTVEGTSNPNLYWYRQAAGRGLQLLFYSVGIGQISSEVPQNLSASRPQDRQFILSSKKLLLSDSGFYLCAWSGAPGYTFGSGTRLTVV.